The text below deals with one T cell receptor beta chain. The sample's time point: inflamed ileum from the surgical specimen. Here immunoSEQ multiplex PCR was the method, and the copy in TCRdb shows in-frame clones only, minus some. The data hold about 7,200 clones, with about 85% observed a single time. The source of the sample is a study of T cell repertoires in ileal Crohn's disease. Study summary: All patients had surgery for stricturing (61%) or penetrating (about 40%) disease. M0 samples are biopsies from inflamed ileum in the resection specimen.

Per germline, CDR1 SGHRS and CDR2 YFSETQ. The CDR3 is made up of 18 amino acids. V lost 0 bases to trimming and J lost 6 bases, with 25 bases between them. This chain uses TRBV5-1 with TRBJ2-7; the D gene could be TRBD1 or TRBD2 (5 bases each). Sequencing was performed on ileal tissue. The source of this sequence is an adult with Crohn's disease. The CDR3 here is CASSLEGRWSTRGSEQYF. CDR3 in DNA: TGCGCCAGCAGCTTGGAAGGGCGCTGGAGCACCCGGGGCTCCGAGCAGTACTTC.